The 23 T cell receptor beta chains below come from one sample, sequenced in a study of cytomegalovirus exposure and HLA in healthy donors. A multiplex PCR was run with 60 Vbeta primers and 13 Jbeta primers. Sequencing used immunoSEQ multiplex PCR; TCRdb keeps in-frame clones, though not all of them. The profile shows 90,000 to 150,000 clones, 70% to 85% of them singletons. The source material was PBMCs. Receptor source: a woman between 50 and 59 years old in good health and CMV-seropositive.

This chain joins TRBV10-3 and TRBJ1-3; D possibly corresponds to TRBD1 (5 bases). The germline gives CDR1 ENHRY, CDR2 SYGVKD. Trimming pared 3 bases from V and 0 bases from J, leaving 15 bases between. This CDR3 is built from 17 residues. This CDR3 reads CAISESAGKGSGNTIYF. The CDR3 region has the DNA TGTGCCATCAGTGAATCGGCAGGGAAGGGCTCTGGAAACACCATATATTTT.

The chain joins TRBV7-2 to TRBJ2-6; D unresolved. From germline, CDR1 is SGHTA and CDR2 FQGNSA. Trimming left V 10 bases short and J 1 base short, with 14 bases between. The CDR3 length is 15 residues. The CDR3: CATTSQSSGANVLTF. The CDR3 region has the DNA TGTGCCACCACATCTCAGTCTTCTGGGGCCAACGTCCTGACTTTC. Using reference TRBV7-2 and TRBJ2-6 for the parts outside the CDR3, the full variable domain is GAGVSQSPSNKVTEKGKDVELRCDPISGHTALYWYRQSLGQGLEFLIYFQGNSAPDKSGLPSDRFSAERTGGSVSTLTIQRTQQEDSAVYLCATTSQSSGANVLTFGAGSRLTVL.

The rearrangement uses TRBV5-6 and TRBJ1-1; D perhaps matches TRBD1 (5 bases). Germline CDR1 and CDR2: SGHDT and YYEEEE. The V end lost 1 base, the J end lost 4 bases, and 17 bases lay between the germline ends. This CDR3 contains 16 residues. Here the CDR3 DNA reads TGTGCCAGCAGCTTGATCCCAAGGGGACTCAGCACTGAAGCTTTCTTT. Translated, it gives CASSLIPRGLSTEAFF.

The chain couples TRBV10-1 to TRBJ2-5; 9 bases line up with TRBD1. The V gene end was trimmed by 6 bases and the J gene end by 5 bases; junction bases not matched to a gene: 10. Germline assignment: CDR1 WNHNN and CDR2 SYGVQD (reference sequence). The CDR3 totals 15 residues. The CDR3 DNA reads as TGCGCCAGCAGCAAGGGGACAGGGAGTGAGGAGACCCAGTACTTC. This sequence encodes CASSKGTGSEETQYF.

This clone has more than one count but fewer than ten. The CDR3 region has the DNA TGTGCCACCAGCAGCGGGGACAGGGGCAATGAGCAGTTCTTC. The encoded protein is CATSSGDRGNEQFF. This chain joins TRBV15 and TRBJ2-1, with 10 nucleotides matching TRBD1. The germline V gene encodes CDR1 LNHNV and CDR2 YYDKDF (reference sequence). The V gene end was trimmed by 3 bases and the J gene end by 6 bases; junction bases not matched to a gene: 2. This CDR3 spans 14 amino acids.

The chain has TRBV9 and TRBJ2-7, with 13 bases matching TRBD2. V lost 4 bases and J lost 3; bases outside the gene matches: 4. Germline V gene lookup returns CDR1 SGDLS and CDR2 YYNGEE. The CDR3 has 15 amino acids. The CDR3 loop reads CASSPGTSGNYEQYF. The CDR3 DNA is TGTGCCAGCAGCCCTGGGACTAGCGGGAACTACGAGCAGTACTTC. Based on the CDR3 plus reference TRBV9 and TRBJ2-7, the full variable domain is DSGVTQTPKHLITATGQRVTLRCSPRSGDLSVYWYQQSLDQGLQFLIQYYNGEERAKGNILERFSAQQFPDLHSELNLSSLELGDSALYFCASSPGTSGNYEQYFGPGTRLTVT.

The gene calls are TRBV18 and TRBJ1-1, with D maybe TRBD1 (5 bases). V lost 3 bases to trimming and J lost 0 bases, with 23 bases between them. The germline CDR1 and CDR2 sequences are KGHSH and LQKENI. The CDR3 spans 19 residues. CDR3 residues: CASSPRGGDLSYMNTEAFF. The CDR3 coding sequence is TGTGCCAGCTCACCGCGGGGGGGGGACTTAAGTTACATGAACACTGAAGCTTTCTTT.

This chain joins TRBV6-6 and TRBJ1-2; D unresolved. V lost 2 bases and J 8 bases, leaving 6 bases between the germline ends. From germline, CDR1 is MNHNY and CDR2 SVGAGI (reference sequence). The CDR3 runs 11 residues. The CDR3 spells CASSYGGGYTF. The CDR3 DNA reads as TGTGCCAGCAGTTACGGCGGCGGCTACACCTTC.

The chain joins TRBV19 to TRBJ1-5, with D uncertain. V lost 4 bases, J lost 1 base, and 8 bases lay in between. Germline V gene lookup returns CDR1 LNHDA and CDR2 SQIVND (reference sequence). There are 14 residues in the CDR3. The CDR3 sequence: CASSTVSSNQPQHF. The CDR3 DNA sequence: TGTGCCAGTAGTACAGTTTCGAGCAATCAGCCCCAGCATTTT.

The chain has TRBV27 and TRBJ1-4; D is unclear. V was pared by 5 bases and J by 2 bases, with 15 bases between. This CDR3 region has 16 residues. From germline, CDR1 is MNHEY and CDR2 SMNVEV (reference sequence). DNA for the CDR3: TGTGCCAGCAGTACCCTACCGGGATCTACTAATGAAAAACTGTTTTTT. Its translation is CASSTLPGSTNEKLFF.

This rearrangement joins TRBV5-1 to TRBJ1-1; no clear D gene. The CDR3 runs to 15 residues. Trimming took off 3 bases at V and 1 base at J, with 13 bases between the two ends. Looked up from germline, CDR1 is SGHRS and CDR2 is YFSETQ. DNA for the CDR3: TGCGCCAGCAGCTCGGGAAGCACCGGGAACACTGAAGCTTTCTTT. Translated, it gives CASSSGSTGNTEAFF. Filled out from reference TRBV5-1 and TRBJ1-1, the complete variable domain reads KAGVTQTPRYLIKTRGQQVTLSCSPISGHRSVSWYQQTPGQGLQFLFEYFSETQRNKGNFPGRFSGRQFSNSRSEMNVSTLELGDSALYLCASSSGSTGNTEAFFGQGTRLTVV.

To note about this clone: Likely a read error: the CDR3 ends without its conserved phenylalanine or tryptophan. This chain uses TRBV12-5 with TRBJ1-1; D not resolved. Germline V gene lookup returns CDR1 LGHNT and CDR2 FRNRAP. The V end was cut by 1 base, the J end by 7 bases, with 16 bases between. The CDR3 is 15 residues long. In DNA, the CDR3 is TGTGCTAGTGGTTTGGCCCGCGGCCCGGCCGATGAAGCTTTCGTT. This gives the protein CASGLARGPADEAFV.

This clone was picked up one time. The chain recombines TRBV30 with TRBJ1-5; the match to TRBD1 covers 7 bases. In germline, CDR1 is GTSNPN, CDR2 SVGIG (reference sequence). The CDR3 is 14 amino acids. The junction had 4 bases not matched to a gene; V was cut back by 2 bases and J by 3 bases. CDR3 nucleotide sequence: TGTGCCTGGAGTCTAGGACAGGCCAATCAGCCCCAGCATTTT. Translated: CAWSLGQANQPQHF.

CDR3 region: CASSSLAGVREQYF. Here the CDR3 DNA reads TGTGCCAGCAGCTCATTAGCGGGAGTACGCGAGCAGTACTTC. The chain is built from TRBV7-2 and TRBJ2-7; 9 bases agree with TRBD2. The CDR3 loop spans 14 amino acids. Germline loops: CDR1 SGHTA, CDR2 FQGNSA. Trimming at V came to 4 bases and at J to 6 bases, leaving 7 bases not matched to a gene.

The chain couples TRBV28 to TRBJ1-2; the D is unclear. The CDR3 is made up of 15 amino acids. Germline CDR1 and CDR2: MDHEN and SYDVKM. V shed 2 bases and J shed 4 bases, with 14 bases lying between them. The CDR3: CASSLHLPKLYGYTF. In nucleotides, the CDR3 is TGTGCCAGCAGTTTACACCTGCCCAAGCTCTATGGCTACACCTTC.

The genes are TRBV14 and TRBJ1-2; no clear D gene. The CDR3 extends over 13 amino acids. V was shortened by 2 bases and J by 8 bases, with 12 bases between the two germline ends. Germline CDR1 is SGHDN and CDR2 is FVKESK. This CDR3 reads CASSQTDHPGYTF. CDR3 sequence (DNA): TGTGCCAGCAGCCAAACAGACCATCCGGGCTACACCTTC.

The CDR3 here is CASSQDPLPGQSYTF. The CDR3 DNA sequence: TGCGCCAGCAGCCAAGATCCGTTACCGGGACAAAGCTACACCTTC. The chain recombines TRBV4-3 with TRBJ1-2; D is possibly TRBD1 (6 bases). The germline V gene has CDR1 LGHNA and CDR2 YSLEER. Trimming pared 0 bases from V and 9 bases from J, leaving 17 bases between. The CDR3 is 15 residues long.

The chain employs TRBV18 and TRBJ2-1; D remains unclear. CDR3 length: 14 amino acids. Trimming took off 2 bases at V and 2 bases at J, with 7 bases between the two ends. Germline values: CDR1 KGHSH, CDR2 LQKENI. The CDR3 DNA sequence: TGTGCCAGCTCACCAGACAATGCCTACAATGAGCAGTTCTTC. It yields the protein CASSPDNAYNEQFF.

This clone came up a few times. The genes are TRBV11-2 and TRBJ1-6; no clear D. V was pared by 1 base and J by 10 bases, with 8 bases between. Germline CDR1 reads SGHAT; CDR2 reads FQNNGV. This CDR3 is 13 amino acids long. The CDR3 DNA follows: TGTGCCAGCAGCTTAGGGCAGGAATCACCCCTCCACTTT. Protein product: CASSLGQESPLHF.

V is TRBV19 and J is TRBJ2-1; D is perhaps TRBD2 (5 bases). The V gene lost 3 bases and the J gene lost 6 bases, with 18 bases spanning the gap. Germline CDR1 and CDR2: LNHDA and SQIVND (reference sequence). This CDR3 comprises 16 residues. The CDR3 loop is CASSINRAGSRNEQFF. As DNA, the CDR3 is TGTGCCAGTAGTATCAACCGGGCTGGGAGCCGCAATGAGCAGTTCTTC.

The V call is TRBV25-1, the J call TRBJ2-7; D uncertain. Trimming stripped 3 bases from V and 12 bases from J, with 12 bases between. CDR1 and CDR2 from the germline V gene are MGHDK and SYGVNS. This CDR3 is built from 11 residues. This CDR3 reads CASSDSYLAYF. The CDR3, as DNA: TGTGCCAGCAGTGATTCATATTTGGCGTACTTC.

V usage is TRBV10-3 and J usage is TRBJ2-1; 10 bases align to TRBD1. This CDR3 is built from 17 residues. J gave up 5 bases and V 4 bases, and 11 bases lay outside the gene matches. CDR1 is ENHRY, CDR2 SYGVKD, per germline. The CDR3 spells CAISGISTGGKDNEQFF. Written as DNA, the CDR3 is TGTGCCATCAGTGGAATATCGACAGGGGGCAAAGACAATGAGCAGTTCTTC.

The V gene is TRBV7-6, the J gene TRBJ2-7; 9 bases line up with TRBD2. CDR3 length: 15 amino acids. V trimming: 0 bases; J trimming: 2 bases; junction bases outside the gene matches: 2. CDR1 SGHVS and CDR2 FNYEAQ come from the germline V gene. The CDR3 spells CASSLASGSPYEQYF. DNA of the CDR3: TGTGCCAGCAGCTTAGCTAGCGGGAGTCCCTACGAGCAGTACTTC.